These T cell receptor beta chains were read from a single sample in a study of T cell responses to AZD1222 COVID-19 vaccine. Profiled with immunoSEQ multiplex PCR; TCRdb holds only in-frame clones, not every one. The repertoire holds roughly 90,000 clones, with approximately 90% as singletons. The sequenced sample was peripheral blood, obtained 28 days after the second AZD1222 dose. The receptors derive from an adult who received the AZD1222 COVID-19 vaccine. CDR3s include the opening cysteine and the closing phenylalanine or tryptophan. A D gene is named only where the DNA matches it firmly. The size entry is marked missing in some rows and otherwise reads once, few, many or a size class.

CDR3 DNA: TGTGCCAGCAGCCGAGGCCTTGAAGCTTTCTTT
CDR3 protein: CASSRGLEAFF
J gene: TRBJ1-1
V gene: TRBV3-1/TRBV3-2
clone size: -
D gene: -

CDR3 DNA: TGTGCCAGCAGCGATCGGTGGACCGGGGAGCTGTTTTTT
CDR3 protein: CASSDRWTGELFF
J gene: TRBJ2-2
V gene: TRBV9
clone size: -
D gene: -

CDR3 DNA: TGTGCCAGCAGCTCCACAGGGGGTCTTTCACCCCTCCACTTT
CDR3 protein: CASSSTGGLSPLHF
J gene: TRBJ1-6
V gene: TRBV7-2
clone size: -
D gene: TRBD1

CDR3 DNA: TGTGCCAGCAGGAAGATGAAGGGGCGAGTCGCCATGAACACTGAAGCTTTCTTT
CDR3 protein: CASRKMKGRVAMNTEAFF
J gene: TRBJ1-1
V gene: TRBV28
clone size: -
D gene: -

CDR3 DNA: TGCGCCAGCAGCCCCTACGTAGAGGGGGAAAACTACGAGCAGTACTTC
CDR3 protein: CASSPYVEGENYEQYF
J gene: TRBJ2-7
V gene: TRBV4-3
clone size: -
D gene: -

CDR3 DNA: TGTGCCAGCAGCGTAAGTCGACAAGAGACCCAGTACTTC
CDR3 protein: CASSVSRQETQYF
J gene: TRBJ2-5
V gene: TRBV9
clone size: -
D gene: -

CDR3 DNA: TGTGCCAGCAGCCACCTTGACAGGGCGTCTGGAAACACCATATATTTT
CDR3 protein: CASSHLDRASGNTIYF
J gene: TRBJ1-3
V gene: TRBV3-1/TRBV3-2
clone size: few
D gene: TRBD1

CDR3 DNA: TGTGCCAGCAGTTTGCCTAGGGACACCGGGGAGCTGTTTTTT
CDR3 protein: CASSLPRDTGELFF
J gene: TRBJ2-2
V gene: TRBV28
clone size: -
D gene: -

CDR3 DNA: TGCGCCAGCAGCAAGACTGGACAGGGGGCCTACGAGCAGTACTTC
CDR3 protein: CASSKTGQGAYEQYF
J gene: TRBJ2-7
V gene: TRBV5-1
clone size: -
D gene: TRBD1

CDR3 DNA: TGTGCCAGCAGCCCTTATGGGCTAGCGGGGAGACAAGAGACCCAGTACTTC
CDR3 protein: CASSPYGLAGRQETQYF
J gene: TRBJ2-5
V gene: TRBV7-3
clone size: -
D gene: TRBD2

CDR3 DNA: TGTGCCAGCAGCTTGGGTCCCCAAGAGACCCAGTACTTC
CDR3 protein: CASSLGPQETQYF
J gene: TRBJ2-5
V gene: TRBV5-4
clone size: -
D gene: -

CDR3 DNA: TGTGCCAGCAGCCCCCAATCTAGTACTGAAGCTTTCTTT
CDR3 protein: CASSPQSSTEAFF
J gene: TRBJ1-1
V gene: TRBV9
clone size: -
D gene: -

CDR3 DNA: TGTGCCAGCAGCCTTTACTCGAACACTGAAGCTTTCTTT
CDR3 protein: CASSLYSNTEAFF
J gene: TRBJ1-1
V gene: TRBV14
clone size: -
D gene: -

CDR3 DNA: TGTGCCAGTGACAGGGCGAACACCGGGGAGCTGTTTTTT
CDR3 protein: CASDRANTGELFF
J gene: TRBJ2-2
V gene: TRBV19
clone size: -
D gene: TRBD1

CDR3 DNA: TGTGCCAGCAGTTACAAGGGGGCTCAAGAGACCCAGTACTTC
CDR3 protein: CASSYKGAQETQYF
J gene: TRBJ2-5
V gene: TRBV6-5
clone size: -
D gene: TRBD1

CDR3 DNA: TGTGCCAGCAGTTTAGTTGGCTACACCTTC
CDR3 protein: CASSLVGYTF
J gene: TRBJ1-2
V gene: TRBV12-3/TRBV12-4
clone size: once
D gene: -

CDR3 DNA: TGTGCCAGCAGTTTCCAGGGGCCAAACTACGAGCAGTACTTC
CDR3 protein: CASSFQGPNYEQYF
J gene: TRBJ2-7
V gene: TRBV27
clone size: once
D gene: -

CDR3 DNA: TGTGCCAGCAGCGTAGGGGATTGGCTGAACACTGAAGCTTTCTTT
CDR3 protein: CASSVGDWLNTEAFF
J gene: TRBJ1-1
V gene: TRBV9
clone size: -
D gene: -

CDR3 DNA: TGTGCCATCAGAAGCAACGCGGGGGGCACAAGGAACACCGGGGAGCTGTTTTTT
CDR3 protein: CAIRSNAGGTRNTGELFF
J gene: TRBJ2-2
V gene: TRBV10-3
clone size: -
D gene: TRBD2

CDR3 DNA: TGTGCCAGCAGCCCACCACTAATACTAGCGGGGAACCAAGAGACCCAGTACTTC
CDR3 protein: CASSPPLILAGNQETQYF
J gene: TRBJ2-5
V gene: TRBV5-5
clone size: -
D gene: TRBD2

CDR3 DNA: TGTGCCAGCAGCTTAGGGACAGGGGTCCCCTACGAGCAGTACTTC
CDR3 protein: CASSLGTGVPYEQYF
J gene: TRBJ2-7
V gene: TRBV13
clone size: -
D gene: TRBD1

CDR3 DNA: TGTGCCAGCAGCCAAGATTCAGGGGATTACGATGGCTACACCTTC
CDR3 protein: CASSQDSGDYDGYTF
J gene: TRBJ1-2
V gene: TRBV3-1/TRBV3-2
clone size: -
D gene: -

CDR3 DNA: TGTGCCATCGCGGGACTCCCCCAAGAGACCCAGTACTTC
CDR3 protein: CAIAGLPQETQYF
J gene: TRBJ2-5
V gene: TRBV10-3
clone size: -
D gene: -

CDR3 DNA: TGTGCCAGCAGTGATGCTAGACAGGTCCCGAACACTGAAGCTTTCTTT
CDR3 protein: CASSDARQVPNTEAFF
J gene: TRBJ1-1
V gene: TRBV6-4
clone size: -
D gene: -

CDR3 DNA: TGCAGCGTCCCCGGGACAGTCCCCTTCTACAATGAGCAGTTCTTC
CDR3 protein: CSVPGTVPFYNEQFF
J gene: TRBJ2-1
V gene: TRBV29-1
clone size: once
D gene: TRBD1

CDR3 DNA: TGTGCCAGCAGCCCCATTATCTTTTACGACGCTTTCTTT
CDR3 protein: CASSPIIFYDAFF
J gene: TRBJ1-1
V gene: TRBV7-9
clone size: -
D gene: -

CDR3 DNA: TGCGCCAGCAGTAGCGGGGGCGATTACAATGAGCAGTTCTTC
CDR3 protein: CASSSGGDYNEQFF
J gene: TRBJ2-1
V gene: TRBV5-1
clone size: -
D gene: TRBD2

CDR3 DNA: TGCAGCGTAGACAGGGGGCAAAACACTGAAGCTTTCTTT
CDR3 protein: CSVDRGQNTEAFF
J gene: TRBJ1-1
V gene: TRBV29-1
clone size: -
D gene: TRBD1

CDR3 DNA: TGTGCCAGCAGCTTGGGCCGAATCCAAGGCGAGCAGTACTTC
CDR3 protein: CASSLGRIQGEQYF
J gene: TRBJ2-7
V gene: TRBV7-2
clone size: -
D gene: -

CDR3 DNA: TGTGCCACCAGGGTAGGGGGGAGGGGAGATACGCAGTATTTT
CDR3 protein: CATRVGGRGDTQYF
J gene: TRBJ2-3
V gene: TRBV19
clone size: -
D gene: -

CDR3 DNA: TGTGCCAGCAGCCAGTTAGGACTAGCGGGGGCCCGGACCCAGTACTTC
CDR3 protein: CASSQLGLAGARTQYF
J gene: TRBJ2-5
V gene: TRBV7-2
clone size: -
D gene: TRBD2

CDR3 DNA: TGTGCGGCGCGACAGGGGACCACCGGGGAGCTGTTTTTT
CDR3 protein: CAARQGTTGELFF
J gene: TRBJ2-2
V gene: TRBV7-8
clone size: -
D gene: TRBD1

CDR3 DNA: TGTGCCGGAAGGAGGTTAGCGGGCCTGGAGGAGACCCAGTACTTC
CDR3 protein: CAGRRLAGLEETQYF
J gene: TRBJ2-5
V gene: TRBV2
clone size: few
D gene: TRBD2

CDR3 DNA: TGTGCCAGCAGTTATCTGGACAGGGATTATGGCTACACCTTC
CDR3 protein: CASSYLDRDYGYTF
J gene: TRBJ1-2
V gene: TRBV28
clone size: -
D gene: TRBD1

CDR3 DNA: TGTGCCAGCAGCGGGTCCGGGGCGCTGGCCTACGAGCAGTACTTC
CDR3 protein: CASSGSGALAYEQYF
J gene: TRBJ2-7
V gene: TRBV13
clone size: -
D gene: -

CDR3 DNA: TGTGCCACCAGTGATAGGACAGGGGGGAACTACGAGCAGTACTTC
CDR3 protein: CATSDRTGGNYEQYF
J gene: TRBJ2-7
V gene: TRBV24-1
clone size: -
D gene: TRBD1

CDR3 DNA: TGTGCCAGCAGCGAGAGACAGGGATTTGGTTCACCCCTCCACTTT
CDR3 protein: CASSERQGFGSPLHF
J gene: TRBJ1-6
V gene: TRBV12-1
clone size: few
D gene: -

CDR3 DNA: TGTGCCAGCAGCAACAGACAGGGCCAGAATCAGCCCCAGCATTTT
CDR3 protein: CASSNRQGQNQPQHF
J gene: TRBJ1-5
V gene: TRBV3-1/TRBV3-2
clone size: -
D gene: TRBD1